The source of this TCR beta chain is a study of immune cell composition in non-small cell lung cancer. There are 16 residues in the CDR3. Germline trimming cut 2 bases from V and 7 bases from J; bases unmatched to any gene: 8. Per the germline V gene, CDR1 is SGHNT and CDR2 is YYREEE (reference sequence). Clones were read by immunoSEQ multiplex PCR, and TCRdb kept only the in-frame ones, dropping some. The sample includes 5,000 or so clones, 60% to 85% of them seen just once. In its sample, this clone was seen once. Antigen specificity is unknown. Study-wide results and caveats: Dominant in vivo tumour-associated clones were not shown to share tumour-reactive sequences.

Genomic DNA came from frozen unsorted single-cell suspensions. The sequence was obtained from a human donor with non-small cell lung cancer. Sequencing input: lung tumor tissue. The gene calls are TRBV5-4 and TRBJ2-1; TRBD2 aligns across 11 bases. CDR3 sequence: CASSFLTSGVLNEQFF. CDR3 DNA: TGTGCCAGCAGCTTCCTGACTAGCGGGGTACTTAATGAGCAGTTCTTC.